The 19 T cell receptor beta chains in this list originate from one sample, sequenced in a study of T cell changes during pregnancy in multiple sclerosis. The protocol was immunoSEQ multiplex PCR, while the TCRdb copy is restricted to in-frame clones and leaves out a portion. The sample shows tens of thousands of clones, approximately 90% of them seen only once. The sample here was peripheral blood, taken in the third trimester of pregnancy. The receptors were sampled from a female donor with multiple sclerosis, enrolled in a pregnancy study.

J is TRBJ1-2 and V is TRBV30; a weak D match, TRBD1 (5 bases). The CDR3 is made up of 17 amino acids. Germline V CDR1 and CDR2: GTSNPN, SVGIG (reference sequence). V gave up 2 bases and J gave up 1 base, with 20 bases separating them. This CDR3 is CAWSPWAQGDYNYGYTF. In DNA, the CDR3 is TGTGCCTGGAGTCCTTGGGCCCAAGGGGATTATAACTATGGCTACACCTTC.

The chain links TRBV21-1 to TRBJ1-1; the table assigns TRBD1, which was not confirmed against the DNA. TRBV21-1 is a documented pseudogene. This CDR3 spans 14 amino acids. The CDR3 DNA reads TGTGCCAGCACGCCAGGGTGTTCGAACACTGAAGCTTTCTTT. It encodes CASTPGCSNTEAFF.

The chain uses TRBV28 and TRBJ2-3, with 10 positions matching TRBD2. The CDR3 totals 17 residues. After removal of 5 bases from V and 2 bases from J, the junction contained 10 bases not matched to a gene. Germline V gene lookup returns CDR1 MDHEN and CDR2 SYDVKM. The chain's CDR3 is CASSPSRTSGFTDTQYF. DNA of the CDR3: TGTGCCAGCAGTCCCTCGAGGACTAGCGGCTTCACAGATACGCAGTATTTT.

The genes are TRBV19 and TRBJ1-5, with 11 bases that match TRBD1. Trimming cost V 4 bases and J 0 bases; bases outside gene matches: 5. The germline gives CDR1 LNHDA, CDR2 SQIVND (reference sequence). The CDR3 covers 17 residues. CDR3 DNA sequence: TGTGCCAGTAGTACTAGGACAGGGGGCTATAGCAATCAGCCCCAGCATTTT. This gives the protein CASSTRTGGYSNQPQHF.

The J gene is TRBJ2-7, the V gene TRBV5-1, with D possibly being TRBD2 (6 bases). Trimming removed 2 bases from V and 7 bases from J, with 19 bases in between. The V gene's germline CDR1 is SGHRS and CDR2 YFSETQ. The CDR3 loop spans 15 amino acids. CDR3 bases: TGCGCCAGCAGCTTCAATCCGGTCAGGGCGGGAGAGCAGTACTTC. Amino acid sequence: CASSFNPVRAGEQYF.

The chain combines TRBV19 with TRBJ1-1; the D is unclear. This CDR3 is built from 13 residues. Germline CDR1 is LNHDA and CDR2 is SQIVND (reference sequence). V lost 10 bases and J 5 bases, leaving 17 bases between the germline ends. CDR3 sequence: CATSREGGTEAFF. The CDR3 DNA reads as TGTGCCACTTCCCGGGAGGGCGGAACTGAAGCTTTCTTT.

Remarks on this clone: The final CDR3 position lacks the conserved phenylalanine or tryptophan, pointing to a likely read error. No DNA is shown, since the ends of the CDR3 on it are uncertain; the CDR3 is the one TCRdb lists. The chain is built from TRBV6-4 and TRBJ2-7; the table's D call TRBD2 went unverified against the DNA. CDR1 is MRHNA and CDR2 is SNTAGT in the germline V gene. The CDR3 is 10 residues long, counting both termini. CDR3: CASSGPGGSL.

The CDR3 loop is CASSLVGAGGGETQYF. CDR3 nucleotide sequence: TGTGCCAGCAGCTTAGTAGGCGCGGGGGGTGGAGAGACCCAGTACTTC. The rearrangement links TRBV5-4 to TRBJ2-5; 8 bases are a match to TRBD2. The CDR3 spans 16 residues. Germline V CDR1 and CDR2: SGHNT, YYREEE (reference sequence). Trimming removed 2 bases from V and 4 bases from J; junction bases left unmatched: 10.

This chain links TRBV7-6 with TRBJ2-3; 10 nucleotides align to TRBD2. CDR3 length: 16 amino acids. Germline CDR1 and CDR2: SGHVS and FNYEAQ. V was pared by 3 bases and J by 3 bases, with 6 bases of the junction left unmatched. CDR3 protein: CASSLTAGGLTDTQYF. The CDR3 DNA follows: TGTGCCAGCAGCTTGACAGCGGGGGGGCTGACAGATACGCAGTATTTT.

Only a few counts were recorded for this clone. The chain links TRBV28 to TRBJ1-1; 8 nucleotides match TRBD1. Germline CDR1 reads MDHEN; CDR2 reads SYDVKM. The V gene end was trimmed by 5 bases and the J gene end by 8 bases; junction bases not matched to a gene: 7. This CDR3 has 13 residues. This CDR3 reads CASSIQQGEEAFF. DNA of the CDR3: TGTGCCAGCAGTATACAACAGGGGGAAGAAGCTTTCTTT.

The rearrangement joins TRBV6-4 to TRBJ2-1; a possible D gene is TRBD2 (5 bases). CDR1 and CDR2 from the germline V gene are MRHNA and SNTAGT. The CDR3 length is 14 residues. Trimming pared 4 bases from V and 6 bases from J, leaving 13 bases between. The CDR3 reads CASSADWTANEQFF. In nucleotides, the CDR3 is TGTGCCAGCAGTGCGGACTGGACCGCCAATGAGCAGTTCTTC.

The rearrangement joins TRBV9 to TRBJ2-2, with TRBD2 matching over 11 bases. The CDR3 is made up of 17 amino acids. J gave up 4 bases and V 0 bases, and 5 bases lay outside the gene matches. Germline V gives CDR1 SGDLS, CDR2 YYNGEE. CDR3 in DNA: TGTGCCAGCAGCGTAGGAACTAGCGGGGGCGGCACCGGGGAGCTGTTTTTT. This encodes CASSVGTSGGGTGELFF.

CDR3 in DNA: TGTGCCAGCAGCTTAGGCAGGGAGGTTGGCTACACCTTC. Translation gives CASSLGREVGYTF. This chain joins TRBV7-3 and TRBJ1-2, with D possibly TRBD1 on 5 matching bases. Germline values: CDR1 SGHTA, CDR2 FQGTGA. V shed 2 bases and J shed 7 bases, with 11 bases lying between them. The CDR3 runs 13 residues.

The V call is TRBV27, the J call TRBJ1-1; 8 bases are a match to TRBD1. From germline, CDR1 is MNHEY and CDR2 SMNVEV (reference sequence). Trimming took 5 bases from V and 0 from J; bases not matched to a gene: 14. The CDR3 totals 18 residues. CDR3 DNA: TGTGCCAGCAGTAGGGACAGGCCGTCCACTTATGTGAACACTGAAGCTTTCTTT. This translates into CASSRDRPSTYVNTEAFF.

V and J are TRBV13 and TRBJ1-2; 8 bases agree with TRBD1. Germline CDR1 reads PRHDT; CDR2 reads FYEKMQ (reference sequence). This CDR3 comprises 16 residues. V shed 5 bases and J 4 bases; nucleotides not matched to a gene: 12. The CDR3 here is CASSLTPQTGAYGYTF. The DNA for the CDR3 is TGTGCCAGCAGCCTCACCCCGCAGACAGGGGCCTATGGCTACACCTTC.

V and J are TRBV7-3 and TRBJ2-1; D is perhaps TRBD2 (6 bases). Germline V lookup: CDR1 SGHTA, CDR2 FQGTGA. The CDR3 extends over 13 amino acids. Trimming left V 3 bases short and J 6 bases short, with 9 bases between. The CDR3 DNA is TGTGCCAGCAGCTTTCAAGCGGGCAATGAGCAGTTCTTC. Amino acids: CASSFQAGNEQFF.

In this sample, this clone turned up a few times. CDR3: CASIQSGGWNEQFF. CDR3 sequence (DNA): TGTGCCAGCATCCAAAGCGGGGGGTGGAATGAGCAGTTCTTC. V and J are TRBV6-1 and TRBJ2-1, with 9 bases that match TRBD2. Germline loops: CDR1 MNHNS, CDR2 SASEGT. The CDR3 has 14 amino acids. V dropped 7 bases and J dropped 7; count of bases not matched to a gene: 8.

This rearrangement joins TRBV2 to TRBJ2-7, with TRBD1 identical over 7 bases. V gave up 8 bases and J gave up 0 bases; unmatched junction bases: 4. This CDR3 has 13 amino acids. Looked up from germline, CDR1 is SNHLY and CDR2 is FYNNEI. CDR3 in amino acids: CASLGQNSYEQYF. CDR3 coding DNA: TGTGCCAGCCTGGGACAGAACTCCTACGAGCAGTACTTC.

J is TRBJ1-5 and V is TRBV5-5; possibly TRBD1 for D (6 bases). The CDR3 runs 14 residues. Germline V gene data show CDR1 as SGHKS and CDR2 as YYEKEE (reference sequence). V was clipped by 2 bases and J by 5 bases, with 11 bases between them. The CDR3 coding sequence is TGTGCCAGCAGCTTCACAGGGTTCGATCAGCCCCAGCATTTT. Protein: CASSFTGFDQPQHF.